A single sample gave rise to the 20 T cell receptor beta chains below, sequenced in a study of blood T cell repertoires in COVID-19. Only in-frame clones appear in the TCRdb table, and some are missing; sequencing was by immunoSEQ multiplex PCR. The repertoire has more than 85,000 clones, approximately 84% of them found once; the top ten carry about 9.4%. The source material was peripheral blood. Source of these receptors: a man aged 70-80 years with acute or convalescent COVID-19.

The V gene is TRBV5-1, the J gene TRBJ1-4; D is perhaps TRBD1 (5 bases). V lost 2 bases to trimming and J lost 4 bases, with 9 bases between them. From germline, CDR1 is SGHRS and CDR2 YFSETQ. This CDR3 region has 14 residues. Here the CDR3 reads CASSFGGSNEKLFF. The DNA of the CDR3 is TGCGCCAGCAGCTTCGGGGGGAGTAATGAAAAACTGTTTTTT.

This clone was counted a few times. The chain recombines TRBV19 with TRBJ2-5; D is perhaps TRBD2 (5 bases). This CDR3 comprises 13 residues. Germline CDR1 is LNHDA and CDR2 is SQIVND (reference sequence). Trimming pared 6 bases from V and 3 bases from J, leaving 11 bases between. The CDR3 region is CASSPTREETQYF. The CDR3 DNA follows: TGTGCCAGTAGCCCAACTAGGGAAGAGACCCAGTACTTC.

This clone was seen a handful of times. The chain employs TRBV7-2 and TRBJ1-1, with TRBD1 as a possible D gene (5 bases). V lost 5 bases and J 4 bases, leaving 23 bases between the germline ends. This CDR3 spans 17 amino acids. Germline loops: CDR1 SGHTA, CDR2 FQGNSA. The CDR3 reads CASSPHAVGGGITEAFF. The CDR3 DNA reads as TGTGCCAGCAGCCCTCACGCGGTCGGGGGAGGGATCACTGAAGCTTTCTTT.

This chain's CDR3 is CAWHGGNYNEQFF. The CDR3 DNA follows: TGTGCATGGCATGGCGGAAATTACAATGAGCAGTTCTTC. This chain joins TRBV30 and TRBJ2-1; no reliable D call. The germline V gene has CDR1 GTSNPN and CDR2 SVGIG (reference sequence). This CDR3 is built from 13 residues.

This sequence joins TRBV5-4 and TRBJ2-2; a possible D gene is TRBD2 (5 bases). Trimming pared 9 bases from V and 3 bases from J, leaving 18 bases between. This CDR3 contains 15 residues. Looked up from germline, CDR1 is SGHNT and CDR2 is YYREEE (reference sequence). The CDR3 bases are TGTGCCACCGTTCGGGGTCAGAGGGACACCGGGGAGCTGTTTTTT. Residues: CATVRGQRDTGELFF. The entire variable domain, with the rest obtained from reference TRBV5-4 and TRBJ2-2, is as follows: ETGVTQSPTHLIKTRGQQVTLRCSSQSGHNTVSWYQQALGQGPQFIFQYYREEENGRGNFPPRFSGLQFPNYSSELNVNALELDDSALYLCATVRGQRDTGELFFGEGSRLTVL.

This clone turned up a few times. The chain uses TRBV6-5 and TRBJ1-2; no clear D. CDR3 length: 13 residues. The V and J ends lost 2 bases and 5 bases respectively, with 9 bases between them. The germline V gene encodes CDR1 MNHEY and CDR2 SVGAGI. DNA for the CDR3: TGTGCCAGCAGTTACGGAAGGGAGTATGGCTACACCTTC. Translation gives CASSYGREYGYTF.

The chain's CDR3 is CASSLALGQGEAFF. The CDR3 DNA reads TGCGCCAGCAGCTTGGCCCTGGGACAGGGTGAAGCTTTCTTT. The chain couples TRBV5-1 to TRBJ1-1; TRBD1 matches 9 bases. Germline V CDR1 and CDR2: SGHRS, YFSETQ. The V gene end was trimmed by 0 bases and the J gene end by 7 bases; junction bases not matched to a gene: 4. The CDR3 covers 14 residues.

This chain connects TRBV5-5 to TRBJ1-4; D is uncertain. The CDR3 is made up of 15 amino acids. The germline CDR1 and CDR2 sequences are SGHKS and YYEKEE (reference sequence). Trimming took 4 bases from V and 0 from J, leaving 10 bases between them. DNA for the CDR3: TGTGCCAGCAGCCTGTCGGTCGCAACTAATGAAAAACTGTTTTTT. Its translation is CASSLSVATNEKLFF.

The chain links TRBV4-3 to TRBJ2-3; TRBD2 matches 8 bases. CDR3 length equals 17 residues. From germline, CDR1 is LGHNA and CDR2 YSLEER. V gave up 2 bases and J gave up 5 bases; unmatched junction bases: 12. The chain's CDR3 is CASSQLGNTGGVDTQYF. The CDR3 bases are TGCGCCAGCAGCCAACTAGGCAATACGGGAGGGGTAGATACGCAGTATTTT.

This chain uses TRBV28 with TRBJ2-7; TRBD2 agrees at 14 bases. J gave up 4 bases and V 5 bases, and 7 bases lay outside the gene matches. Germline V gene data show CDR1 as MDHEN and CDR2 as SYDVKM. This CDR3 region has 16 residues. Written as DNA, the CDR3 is TGTGCCAGCAGTGGCGGGACTAGCGGGAGTCGTTACGAGCAGTACTTC. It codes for CASSGGTSGSRYEQYF.

CDR3: CASSIQGALGYTF. CDR3 DNA: TGTGCCAGTAGTATACAGGGTGCTTTGGGCTACACCTTC. This chain links TRBV19 with TRBJ1-2; weak D call: TRBD1 (5 bases). This CDR3 has 13 residues. The V gene's germline CDR1 is LNHDA and CDR2 SQIVND (reference sequence). The V and J ends lost 2 bases and 8 bases respectively, with 12 bases between them.

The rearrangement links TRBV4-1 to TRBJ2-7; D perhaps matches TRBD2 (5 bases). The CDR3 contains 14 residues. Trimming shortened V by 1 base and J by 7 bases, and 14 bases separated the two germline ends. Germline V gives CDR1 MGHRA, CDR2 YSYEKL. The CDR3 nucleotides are TGCGCCAGCAGCCAAGCGTCTTCCCCGGGGGAGCAGTACTTC. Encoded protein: CASSQASSPGEQYF.

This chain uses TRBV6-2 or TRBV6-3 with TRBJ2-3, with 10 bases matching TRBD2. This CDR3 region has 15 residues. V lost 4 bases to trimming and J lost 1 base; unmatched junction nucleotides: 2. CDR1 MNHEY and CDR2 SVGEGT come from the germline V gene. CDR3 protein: CASSFGLAGTDTQYF. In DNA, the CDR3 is TGTGCCAGCAGTTTCGGACTAGCGGGCACAGATACGCAGTATTTT.

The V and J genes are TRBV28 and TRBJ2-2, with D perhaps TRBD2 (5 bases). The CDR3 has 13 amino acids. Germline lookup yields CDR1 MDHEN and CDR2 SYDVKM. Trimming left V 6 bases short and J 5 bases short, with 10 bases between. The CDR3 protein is CASRHDYTGELFF. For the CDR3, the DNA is TGTGCCAGCAGGCACGACTATACCGGGGAGCTGTTTTTT. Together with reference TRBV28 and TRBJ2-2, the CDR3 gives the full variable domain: DVKVTQSSRYLVKRTGEKVFLECVQDMDHENMFWYRQDPGLGLRLIYFSYDVKMKEKGDIPEGYSVSREKKERFSLILESASTNQTSMYLCASRHDYTGELFFGEGSRLTVL.

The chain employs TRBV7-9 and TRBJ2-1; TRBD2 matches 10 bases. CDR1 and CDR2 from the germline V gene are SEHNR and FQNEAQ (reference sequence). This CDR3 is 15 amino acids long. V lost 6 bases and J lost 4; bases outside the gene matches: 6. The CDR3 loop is CASREREGLYNEQFF. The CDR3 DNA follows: TGTGCCAGCAGAGAGCGGGAGGGACTTTACAATGAGCAGTTCTTC.

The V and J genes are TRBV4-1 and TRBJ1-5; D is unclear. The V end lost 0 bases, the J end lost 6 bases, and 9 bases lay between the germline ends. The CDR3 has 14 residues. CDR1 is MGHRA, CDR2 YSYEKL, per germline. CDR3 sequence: CASSQDYRTQPQHF. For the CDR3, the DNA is TGCGCCAGCAGCCAAGATTACAGAACTCAGCCCCAGCATTTT.

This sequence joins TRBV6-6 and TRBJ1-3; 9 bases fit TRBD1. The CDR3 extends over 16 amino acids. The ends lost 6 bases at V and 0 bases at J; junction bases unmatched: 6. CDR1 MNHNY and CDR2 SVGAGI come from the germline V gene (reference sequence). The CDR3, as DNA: TGTGCCAGCAGCCCTGGGACAGGGAACTCTGGAAACACCATATATTTT. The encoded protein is CASSPGTGNSGNTIYF.

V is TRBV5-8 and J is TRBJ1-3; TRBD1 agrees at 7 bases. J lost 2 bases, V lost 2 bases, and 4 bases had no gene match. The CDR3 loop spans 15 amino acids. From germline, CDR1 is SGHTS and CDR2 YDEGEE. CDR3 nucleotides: TGTGCCAGCAGCTTCACAGGGGCAACTGGAAACACCATATATTTT. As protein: CASSFTGATGNTIYF.

CDR3: CASGRLRGTEAFF. Here the CDR3 DNA reads TGCGCCAGCGGACGTCTCAGGGGAACTGAAGCTTTCTTT. The chain uses TRBV5-1 and TRBJ1-1; a possible D gene is TRBD1 (6 bases). V lost 7 bases to trimming and J lost 5 bases, with 15 bases between them. Per germline, CDR1 SGHRS and CDR2 YFSETQ. This CDR3 spans 13 amino acids.

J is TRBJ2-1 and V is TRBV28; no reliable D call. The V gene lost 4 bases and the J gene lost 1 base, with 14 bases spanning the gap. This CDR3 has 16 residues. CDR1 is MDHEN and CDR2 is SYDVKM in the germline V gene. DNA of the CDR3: TGTGCCAGCAGTTCCACCACCAGGTTATCCTACAATGAGCAGTTCTTC. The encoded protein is CASSSTTRLSYNEQFF.